This T cell receptor (beta chain) is from a study of shared clonotypes between healthy human individuals. Study-wide results and caveats: Genetic and exposure-history diversity was limited by the few donors.

Clones were read by immunoSEQ multiplex PCR, and TCRdb kept only the in-frame ones, dropping some. The sample shows some 1.5 million clones, 95% to 97% of them seen only once. CDR1 is SGHTA and CDR2 is FQGNSA in the germline V gene. Deletions cut 3 bases from V and 6 bases from J, with 6 bases between. This CDR3 contains 12 residues. With regard to this clone: The antigen is unknown. This sample also contains other DNA sequences that code for the same CDR3.

The specimen was naive CD4+ T cells sorted from blood. Subset meaning: CD45RA+ positively selected. The chain couples TRBV7-2 to TRBJ1-5; TRBD1 is a possible D gene (5 bases). This TCR was recovered from a man aged 25-45 years in good health. The CDR3 nucleotides are TGTGCCAGCAGCTTTAGGGGTCAGCCCCAGCATTTT. Amino acids: CASSFRGQPQHF.